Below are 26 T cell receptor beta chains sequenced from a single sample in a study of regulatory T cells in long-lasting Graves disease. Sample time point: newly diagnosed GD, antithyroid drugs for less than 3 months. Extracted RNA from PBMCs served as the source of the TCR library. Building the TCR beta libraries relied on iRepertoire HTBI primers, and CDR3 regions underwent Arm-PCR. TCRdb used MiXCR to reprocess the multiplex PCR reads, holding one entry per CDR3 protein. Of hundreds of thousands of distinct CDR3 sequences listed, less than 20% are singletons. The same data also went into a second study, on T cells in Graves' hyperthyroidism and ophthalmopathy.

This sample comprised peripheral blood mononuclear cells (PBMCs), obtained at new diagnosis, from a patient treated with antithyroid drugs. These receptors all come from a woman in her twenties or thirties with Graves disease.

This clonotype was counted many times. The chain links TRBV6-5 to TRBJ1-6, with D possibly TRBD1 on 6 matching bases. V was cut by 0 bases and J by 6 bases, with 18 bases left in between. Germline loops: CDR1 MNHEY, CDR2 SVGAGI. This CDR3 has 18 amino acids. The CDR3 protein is CASSYSSLAGGGNSPLHF. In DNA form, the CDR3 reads TGTGCCAGCAGTTACTCGAGTCTTGCGGGGGGCGGTAATTCACCCCTCCACTTT.

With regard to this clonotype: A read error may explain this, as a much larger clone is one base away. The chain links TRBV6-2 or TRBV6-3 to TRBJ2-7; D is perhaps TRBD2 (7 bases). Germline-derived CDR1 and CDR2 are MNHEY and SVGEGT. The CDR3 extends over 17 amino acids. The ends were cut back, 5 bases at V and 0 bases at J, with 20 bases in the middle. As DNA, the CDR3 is TGTGCCAGCAGTGATCCACAGGGAGGGTCTAGCTCCTACGAGCAGTACTTC. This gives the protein CASSDPQGGSSSYEQYF.

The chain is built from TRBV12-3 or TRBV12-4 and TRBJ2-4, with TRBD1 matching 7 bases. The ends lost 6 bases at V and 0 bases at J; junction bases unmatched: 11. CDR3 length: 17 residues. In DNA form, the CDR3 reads TGTGCCAGCAGCCCTGGGGCCGGGACAGAAGCCAAAAACATTCAGTACTTC. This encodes CASSPGAGTEAKNIQYF.

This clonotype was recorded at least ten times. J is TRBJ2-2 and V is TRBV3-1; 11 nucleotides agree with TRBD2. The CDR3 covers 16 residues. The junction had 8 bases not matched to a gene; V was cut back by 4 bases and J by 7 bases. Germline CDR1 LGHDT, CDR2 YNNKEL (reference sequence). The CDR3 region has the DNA TGTGCCAGCAGCCCCGGACTAGCGGGTGTTATCGGGGAGCTGTTTTTT. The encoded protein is CASSPGLAGVIGELFF.

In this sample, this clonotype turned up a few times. The CDR3 loop is CASRTQGNTIYF. In nucleotides, the CDR3 is TGTGCCAGCCGTACCCAGGGAAACACCATATATTTT. The chain recombines TRBV5-6 with TRBJ1-3; D is ambiguous. Trimming shortened V by 7 bases and J by 4 bases, and 9 bases separated the two germline ends. The length of the CDR3 is 12 residues. Germline V gene lookup returns CDR1 SGHDT and CDR2 YYEEEE. The variable domain in full, with the rest retrieved from reference TRBV5-6 and TRBJ1-3, is DAGVTQSPTHLIKTRGQQVTLRCSPKSGHDTVSWYQQALGQGPQFIFQYYEEEERQRGNFPDRFSGHQFPNYSSELNVNALLLGDSALYLCASRTQGNTIYFGEGSWLTVV.

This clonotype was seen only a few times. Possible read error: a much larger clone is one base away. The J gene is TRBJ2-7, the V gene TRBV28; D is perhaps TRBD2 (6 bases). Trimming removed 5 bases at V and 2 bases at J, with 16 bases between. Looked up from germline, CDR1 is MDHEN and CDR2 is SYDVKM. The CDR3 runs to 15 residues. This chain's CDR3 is CASSGGILGTYEQYF. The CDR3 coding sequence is TGTGCCAGCAGTGGGGGGATCCTGGGGACCTACGAGCAGTACTTC.

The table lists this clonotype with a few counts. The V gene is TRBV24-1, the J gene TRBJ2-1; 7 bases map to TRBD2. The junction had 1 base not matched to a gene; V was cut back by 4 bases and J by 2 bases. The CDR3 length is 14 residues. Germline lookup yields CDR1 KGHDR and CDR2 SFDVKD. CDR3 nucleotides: TGTGCCACCAGTGAGCGGGGGACCTACAATGAGCAGTTCTTC. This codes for CATSERGTYNEQFF.

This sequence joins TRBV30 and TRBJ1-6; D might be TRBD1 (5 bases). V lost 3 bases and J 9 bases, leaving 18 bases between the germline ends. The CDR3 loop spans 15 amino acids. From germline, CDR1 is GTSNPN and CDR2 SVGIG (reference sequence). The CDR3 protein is CAWSGSGHHPSPLHF. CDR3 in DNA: TGTGCCTGGAGCGGTTCGGGGCACCATCCTTCACCCCTCCACTTT.

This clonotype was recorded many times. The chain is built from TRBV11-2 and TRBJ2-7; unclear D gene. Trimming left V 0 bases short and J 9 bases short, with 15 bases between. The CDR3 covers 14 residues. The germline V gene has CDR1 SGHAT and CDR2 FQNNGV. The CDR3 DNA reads TGTGCCAGCAGCTTAGAGGCTGGGTCCCCCGGGCAGTACTTC. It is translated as CASSLEAGSPGQYF.

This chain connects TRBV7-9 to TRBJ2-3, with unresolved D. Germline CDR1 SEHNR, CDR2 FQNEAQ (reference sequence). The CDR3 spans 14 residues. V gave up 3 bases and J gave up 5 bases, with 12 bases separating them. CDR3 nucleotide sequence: TGTGCCAGCAGCTTCAGGCTAGAAGGAGATACGCAGTATTTT. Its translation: CASSFRLEGDTQYF.

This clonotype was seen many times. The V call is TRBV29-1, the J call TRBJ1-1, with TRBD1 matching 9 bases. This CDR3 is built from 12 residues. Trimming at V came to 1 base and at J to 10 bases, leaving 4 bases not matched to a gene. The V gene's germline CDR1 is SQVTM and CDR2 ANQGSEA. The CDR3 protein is CSVEGDRASAFF. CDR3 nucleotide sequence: TGCAGCGTTGAAGGGGACAGGGCGTCAGCTTTCTTT.

The CDR3 sequence: CASSRTDSPYNEQFF. In DNA form, the CDR3 reads TGTGCCAGCAGCCGGACGGACAGTCCTTACAATGAGCAGTTCTTC. J is TRBJ2-1 and V is TRBV5-4, with D possibly TRBD1 on 6 matching bases. CDR1 is SGHNT and CDR2 is YYREEE in the germline V gene (reference sequence). The CDR3 has 15 amino acids. V was shortened by 4 bases and J by 4 bases, with 15 bases between the two germline ends.

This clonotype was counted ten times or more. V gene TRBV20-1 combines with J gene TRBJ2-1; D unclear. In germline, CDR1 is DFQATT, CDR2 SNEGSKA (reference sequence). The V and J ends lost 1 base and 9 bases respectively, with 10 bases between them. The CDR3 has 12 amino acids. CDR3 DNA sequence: TGCAGTGCTAGAGCCCCCGCCTTTGAGCAGTTCTTC. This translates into CSARAPAFEQFF.

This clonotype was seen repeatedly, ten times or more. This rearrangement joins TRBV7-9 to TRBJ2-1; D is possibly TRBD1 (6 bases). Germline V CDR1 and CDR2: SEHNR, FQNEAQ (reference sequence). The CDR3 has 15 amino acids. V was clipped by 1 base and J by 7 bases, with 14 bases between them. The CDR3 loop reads CASSLVNPTGNEQFF. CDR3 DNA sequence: TGTGCCAGCAGCTTAGTAAACCCTACAGGGAATGAGCAGTTCTTC.

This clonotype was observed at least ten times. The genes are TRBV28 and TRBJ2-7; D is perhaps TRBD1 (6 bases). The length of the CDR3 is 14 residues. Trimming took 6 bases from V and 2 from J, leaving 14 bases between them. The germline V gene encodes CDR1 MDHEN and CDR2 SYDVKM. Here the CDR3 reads CASSPGQTPYEQYF. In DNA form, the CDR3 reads TGTGCCAGCAGCCCGGGACAAACACCCTACGAGCAGTACTTC.

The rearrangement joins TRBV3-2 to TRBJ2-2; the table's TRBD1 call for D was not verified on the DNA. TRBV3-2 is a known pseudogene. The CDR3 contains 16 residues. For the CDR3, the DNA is TGTGCCAGCAGCCAAGATGAACAGGGGCCCGTCGGGGAGCTGTTTTTT. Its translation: CASSQDEQGPVGELFF.

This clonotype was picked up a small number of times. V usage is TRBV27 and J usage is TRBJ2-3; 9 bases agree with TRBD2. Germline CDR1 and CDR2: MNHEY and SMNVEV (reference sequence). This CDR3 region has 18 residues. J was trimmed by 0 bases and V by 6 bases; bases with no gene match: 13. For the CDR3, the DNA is TGTGCCAGCAGCCAAGATCCGTATCTAGCGGGAAGCACAGATACGCAGTATTTT. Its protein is CASSQDPYLAGSTDTQYF.

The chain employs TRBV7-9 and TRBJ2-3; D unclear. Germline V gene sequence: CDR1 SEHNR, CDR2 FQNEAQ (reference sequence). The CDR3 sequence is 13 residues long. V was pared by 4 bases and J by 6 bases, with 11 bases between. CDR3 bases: TGTGCCAGCAGCTCGACTGCCCCGGATACGCAGTATTTT. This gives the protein CASSSTAPDTQYF.

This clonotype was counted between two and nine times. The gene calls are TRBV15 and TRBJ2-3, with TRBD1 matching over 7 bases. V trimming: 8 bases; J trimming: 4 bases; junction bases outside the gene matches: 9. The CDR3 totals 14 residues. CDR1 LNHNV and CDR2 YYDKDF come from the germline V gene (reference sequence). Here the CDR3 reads CATSEGAPSDTQYF. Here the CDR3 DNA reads TGTGCCACCTCAGAGGGGGCGCCGTCAGATACGCAGTATTTT.

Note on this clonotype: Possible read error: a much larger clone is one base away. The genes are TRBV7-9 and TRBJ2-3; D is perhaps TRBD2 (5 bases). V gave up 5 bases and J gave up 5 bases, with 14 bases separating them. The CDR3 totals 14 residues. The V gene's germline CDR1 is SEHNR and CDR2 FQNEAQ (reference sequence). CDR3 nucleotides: TGTGCCAGCAGCCGCGGGCAGGCGGTAGATACGCAGTATTTT. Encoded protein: CASSRGQAVDTQYF.

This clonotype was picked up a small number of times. CDR3 bases: TGCGCCAGCAGCTTGGATCCGGGACTCAATAATTCACCCCTCCACTTT. Its translation is CASSLDPGLNNSPLHF. The J gene is TRBJ1-6, the V gene TRBV5-1; a weak D match, TRBD1 (5 bases). CDR1 and CDR2 (germline): SGHRS, YFSETQ. The CDR3 runs to 16 residues. V was trimmed by 0 bases and J by 5 bases, leaving 12 bases between them.

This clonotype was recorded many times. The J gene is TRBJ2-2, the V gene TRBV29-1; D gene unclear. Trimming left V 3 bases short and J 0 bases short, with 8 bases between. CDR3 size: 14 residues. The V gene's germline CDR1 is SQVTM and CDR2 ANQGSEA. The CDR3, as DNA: TGCAGCGTTGAGGTGGGCGCGAACACCGGGGAGCTGTTTTTT. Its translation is CSVEVGANTGELFF.

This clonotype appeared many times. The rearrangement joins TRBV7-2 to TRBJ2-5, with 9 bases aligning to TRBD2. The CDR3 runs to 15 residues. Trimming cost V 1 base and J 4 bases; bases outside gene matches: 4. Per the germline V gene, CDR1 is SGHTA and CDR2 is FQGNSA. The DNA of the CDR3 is TGTGCCAGCAGCTTAGGGGTAGCGGGAGCAGAGACCCAGTACTTC. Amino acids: CASSLGVAGAETQYF.

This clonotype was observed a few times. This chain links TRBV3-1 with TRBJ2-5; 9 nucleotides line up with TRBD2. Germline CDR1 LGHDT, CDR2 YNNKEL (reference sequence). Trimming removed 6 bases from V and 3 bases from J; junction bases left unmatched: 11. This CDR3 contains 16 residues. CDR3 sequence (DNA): TGTGCCAGCAGACCGGGACTAGCCGAAACAAAAGAGACCCAGTACTTC. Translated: CASRPGLAETKETQYF.

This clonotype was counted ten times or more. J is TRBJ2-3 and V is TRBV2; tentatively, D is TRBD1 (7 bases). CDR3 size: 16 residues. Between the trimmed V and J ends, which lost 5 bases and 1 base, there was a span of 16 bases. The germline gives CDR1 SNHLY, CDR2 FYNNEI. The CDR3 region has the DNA TGTGCCAGCAGTTCTCAGGGGGGATCGGGCACAGATACGCAGTATTTT. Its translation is CASSSQGGSGTDTQYF.

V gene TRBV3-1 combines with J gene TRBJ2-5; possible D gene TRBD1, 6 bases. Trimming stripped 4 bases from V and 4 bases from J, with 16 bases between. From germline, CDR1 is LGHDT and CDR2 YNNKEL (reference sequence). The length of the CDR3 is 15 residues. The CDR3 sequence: CASSRTTGSRETQYF. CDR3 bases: TGTGCCAGCAGCCGAACAACAGGGTCCCGAGAGACCCAGTACTTC.